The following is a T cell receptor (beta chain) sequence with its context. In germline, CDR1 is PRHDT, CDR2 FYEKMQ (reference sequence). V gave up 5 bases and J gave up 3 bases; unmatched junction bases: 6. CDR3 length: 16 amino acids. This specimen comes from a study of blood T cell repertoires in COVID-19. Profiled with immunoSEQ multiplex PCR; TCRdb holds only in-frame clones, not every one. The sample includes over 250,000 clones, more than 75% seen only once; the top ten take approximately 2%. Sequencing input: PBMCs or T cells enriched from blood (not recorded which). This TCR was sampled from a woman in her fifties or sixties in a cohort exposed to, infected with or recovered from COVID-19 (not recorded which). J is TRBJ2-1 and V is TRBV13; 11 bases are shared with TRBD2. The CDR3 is CASSEYGTSGYNEQFF. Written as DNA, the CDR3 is TGTGCCAGCAGCGAATACGGGACTAGCGGCTACAATGAGCAGTTCTTC.